Each of the 17 T cell receptor beta chains below was sequenced from the same sample in a study of cytomegalovirus exposure and HLA in healthy donors. The primer mix had 60 Vbeta and 13 Jbeta primers. Assay: immunoSEQ multiplex PCR; the TCRdb copy retains only in-frame clones and omits some. The sample consists of 110,000 or so clones, about 79% of them appearing once. The specimen was PBMCs. The source of these receptors is a woman younger than 35 in good health and CMV-seronegative.

V gene TRBV6-4 combines with J gene TRBJ2-3; 7 nucleotides align to TRBD2. V was clipped by 0 bases and J by 4 bases; unmatched bases: 1. The CDR3 covers 14 residues. The germline gives CDR1 MRHNA, CDR2 SNTAGT. This chain's CDR3 is CASSDSAGADTQYF. The CDR3 region has the DNA TGTGCCAGCAGTGACTCTGCGGGAGCAGATACGCAGTATTTT.

V gene TRBV4-3 combines with J gene TRBJ1-2; 9 bases are shared with TRBD1. The CDR3 covers 16 residues. Germline CDR1 and CDR2: LGHNA and YSLEER. The V and J ends lost 0 bases and 7 bases, in that order; junction bases with no gene match: 9. For the CDR3, the DNA is TGCGCCAGCAGCCAAGAAAGTAGGACAGGGGTGGTTGGCTACACCTTC. Its protein is CASSQESRTGVVGYTF.

The rearrangement uses TRBV19 and TRBJ1-4; no reliable D call. Trimming took 6 bases from V and 2 from J, leaving 13 bases between them. The length of the CDR3 is 15 residues. Germline CDR1 LNHDA, CDR2 SQIVND (reference sequence). The CDR3 DNA sequence: TGTGCCAGTAGCAGCGGGGTTTTGACTAATGAAAAACTGTTTTTT. Translation: CASSSGVLTNEKLFF.

This clone was detected once. The chain combines TRBV19 with TRBJ2-5; the D gene is possibly TRBD1 (6 bases). Trimming stripped 4 bases from V and 1 base from J, with 13 bases between. Germline CDR1 reads LNHDA; CDR2 reads SQIVND (reference sequence). This CDR3 spans 15 amino acids. The CDR3 DNA sequence: TGTGCCAGTAGTACCAGACAGGCCCGCCAAGAGACCCAGTACTTC. Amino acids: CASSTRQARQETQYF.

This clone was recorded once. The V call is TRBV19, the J call TRBJ1-4; TRBD1 matches 10 bases. CDR1 and CDR2 from the germline V gene are LNHDA and SQIVND (reference sequence). This CDR3 spans 14 amino acids. The trim removed 7 bases at V and 5 bases at J, leaving 4 bases unmatched. The CDR3 sequence is CASTLGQGNEKLFF. CDR3 nucleotides: TGTGCCAGTACCCTGGGACAGGGGAATGAAAAACTGTTTTTT.

This sequence joins TRBV19 and TRBJ2-5; TRBD2 aligns across 7 bases. Per the germline V gene, CDR1 is LNHDA and CDR2 is SQIVND (reference sequence). The CDR3 spans 13 residues. Trimming removed 4 bases from V and 3 bases from J; junction bases left unmatched: 2. Here the CDR3 DNA reads TGTGCCAGTAGTAGTCTAGCGGAAGAGACCCAGTACTTC. Translation gives CASSSLAEETQYF.

This clone was recorded only once. This rearrangement joins TRBV11-3 to TRBJ1-1; maybe TRBD1 (6 bases). V was trimmed by 3 bases and J by 8 bases, leaving 16 bases between them. Germline values: CDR1 SGHNT, CDR2 YENEEA. The CDR3 has 14 amino acids. CDR3 sequence (DNA): TGTGCCAGCAGCTTGTATCGGGACAAGACAGAAGCTTTCTTT. Its translation: CASSLYRDKTEAFF.

The genes are TRBV28 and TRBJ2-7; 7 bases map to TRBD2. This CDR3 is built from 15 residues. V shed 5 bases, J shed 0 bases, and the junction held 7 bases outside the gene matches. Germline V lookup: CDR1 MDHEN, CDR2 SYDVKM. For the CDR3, the DNA is TGTGCCAGCAGTATTCTAGCGGTCGCCTCCTACGAGCAGTACTTC. This encodes CASSILAVASYEQYF.

The chain is built from TRBV19 and TRBJ1-5; the match to TRBD1 covers 10 bases. The CDR3 is 14 amino acids. Germline trimming cut 7 bases from V and 4 bases from J; bases unmatched to any gene: 4. Germline assignment: CDR1 LNHDA and CDR2 SQIVND (reference sequence). The CDR3 bases are TGTGCCAGTACCTCGGACAGGGGGAATCAGCCCCAGCATTTT. Residues: CASTSDRGNQPQHF.

The J gene is TRBJ2-1, the V gene TRBV6-5; possible D gene TRBD1, 6 bases. The CDR3 runs to 14 residues. Trimming removed 4 bases from V and 6 bases from J, with 13 bases in between. CDR1 MNHEY and CDR2 SVGAGI come from the germline V gene. The CDR3 DNA reads as TGTGCCAGCAGTTCTAAACAGGGTAGCAATGAGCAGTTCTTC. Protein sequence: CASSSKQGSNEQFF.

The chain carries TRBV7-8 and TRBJ2-2; TRBD2 is a possible D gene (6 bases). Germline V gene lookup returns CDR1 SGHVS and CDR2 FQNEAQ. The CDR3 spans 14 residues. The ends were cut back, 3 bases at V and 4 bases at J, with 9 bases in the middle. The CDR3 loop is CASSFRGGTGELFF. CDR3 sequence (DNA): TGTGCCAGCAGCTTCCGGGGAGGCACCGGGGAGCTGTTTTTT.

This sequence joins TRBV11-3 and TRBJ2-5; possibly TRBD2 for D (6 bases). CDR1 and CDR2 from the germline V gene are SGHNT and YENEEA. The CDR3 is 12 amino acids. V was pared by 4 bases and J by 5 bases, with 8 bases between. The CDR3 nucleotides are TGTGCCAGCAGCTCAGCGGGCGAGACCCAGTACTTC. It specifies CASSSAGETQYF.

The V and J genes are TRBV21-1 and TRBJ2-3; the table names TRBD1, a call not compared with the DNA. TRBV21-1 is flagged as a pseudogene. There are 15 residues in the CDR3. This CDR3 is CASSKIYRGKDTQYF. The CDR3 DNA reads TGTGCCAGCAGCAAAATATACAGGGGAAAGGATACGCAGTATTTT.

The J gene is TRBJ2-5, the V gene TRBV2; D might be TRBD2 (6 bases). The assigned J gene may be wrong: the sequence end matches TRBJ2-7 better. The germline CDR1 and CDR2 sequences are SNHLY and FYNNEI. This CDR3 has 12 residues. The DNA for the CDR3 is TGTGCCAGCAGCAGCGGGTCCTACGAGCAGTACTTC. Amino acids: CASSSGSYEQYF.

This rearrangement joins TRBV11-3 to TRBJ2-1, with 7 positions matching TRBD2. CDR3 length: 14 amino acids. V trimming: 0 bases; J trimming: 5 bases; junction bases outside the gene matches: 1. CDR1 is SGHNT and CDR2 is YENEEA in the germline V gene. The CDR3 region is CASSLDGLDNEQFF. The CDR3 DNA reads as TGTGCCAGCAGCTTAGACGGACTAGACAATGAGCAGTTCTTC.

This chain connects TRBV6-1 to TRBJ1-2; D remains ambiguous. Deletions cut 1 base from V and 7 bases from J, with 13 bases between. The CDR3 length is 14 residues. Germline loops: CDR1 MNHNS, CDR2 SASEGT. This CDR3 is CASSEVRRVPGYTF. The CDR3 DNA sequence: TGTGCCAGCAGTGAAGTCCGCCGGGTCCCTGGCTACACCTTC.

The V and J genes are TRBV7-9 and TRBJ2-1, with 15 nucleotides matching TRBD2. There are 19 residues in the CDR3. The ends lost 4 bases at V and 0 bases at J; junction bases unmatched: 7. Germline CDR1 SEHNR, CDR2 FQNEAQ (reference sequence). CDR3 bases: TGTGCCAGCAGCTCGGGACTAGCGGGAGGCCCAAGCTCCTACAATGAGCAGTTCTTC. Its translation: CASSSGLAGGPSSYNEQFF. Supplemented by reference TRBV7-9 and TRBJ2-1, the full variable domain reads DTGVSQNPRHKITKRGQNVTFRCDPISEHNRLYWYRQTLGQGPEFLTYFQNEAQLEKSRLLSDRFSAERPKGSFSTLEIQRTEQGDSAMYLCASSSGLAGGPSSYNEQFFGPGTRLTVL.